This T cell receptor beta chain was sequenced in a study of blood T cell repertoires in COVID-19. Whole-study context: Material from acute and convalescent COVID-19 was sourced from the United States, Italy and Spain. Sample material is recorded as cDNA or gDNA derived from T cells, B-cell-depleted T cells, or PBMCs.

In the source study's methods: From reference gene primer amplification, estimates of nucleated cell counts were derived. Only in-frame clones appear in the TCRdb table, and some are missing; sequencing was by immunoSEQ multiplex PCR. The V and J calls and clone size are taken from that table; D and trimming were inferred from the DNA. In the table there are fewer than 200,000 clones, around 89% of which are singletons. The junction had 11 bases not matched to a gene; V was cut back by 4 bases and J by 6 bases. This CDR3 region has 15 residues. Germline V gene data show CDR1 as SGHNT and CDR2 as YYREEE (reference sequence). The sample holds many counts of this clone.

The sample was peripheral blood. The receptor comes from a man between 50 and 59 years old who had recovered from COVID-19. The rearrangement joins TRBV5-4 to TRBJ2-7, with TRBD1 matching over 9 bases. For the CDR3, the DNA is TGTGCCAGCAGCCCATCGACAGGGGGGACGGCCGAGCAGTACTTC. Protein sequence: CASSPSTGGTAEQYF.